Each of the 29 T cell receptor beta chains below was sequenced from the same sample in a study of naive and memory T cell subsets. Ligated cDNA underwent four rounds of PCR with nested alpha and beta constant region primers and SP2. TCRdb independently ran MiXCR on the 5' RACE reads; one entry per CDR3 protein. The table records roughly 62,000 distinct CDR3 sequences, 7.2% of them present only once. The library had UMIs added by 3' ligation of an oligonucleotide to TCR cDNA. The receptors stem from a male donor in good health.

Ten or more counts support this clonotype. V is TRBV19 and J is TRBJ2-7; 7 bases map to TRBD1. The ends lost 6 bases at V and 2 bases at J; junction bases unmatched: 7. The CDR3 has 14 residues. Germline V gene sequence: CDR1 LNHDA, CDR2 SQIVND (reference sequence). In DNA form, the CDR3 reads TGTGCCAGTAGCCGACAGGGATCCGCCTACGAGCAGTACTTC. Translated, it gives CASSRQGSAYEQYF.

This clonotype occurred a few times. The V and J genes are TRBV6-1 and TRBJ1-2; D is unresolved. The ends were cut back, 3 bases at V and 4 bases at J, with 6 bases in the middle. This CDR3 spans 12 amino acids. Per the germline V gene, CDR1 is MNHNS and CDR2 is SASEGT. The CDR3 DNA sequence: TGTGCCAGCAGTGACGGAGCCTATGGCTACACCTTC. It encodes CASSDGAYGYTF.

The CDR3 region has the DNA TGTGCCAGCAGACCCGGTGGGGGGCGGGGGGAGACCCAGTACTTC. This translates into CASRPGGGRGETQYF. V usage is TRBV12-3 or TRBV12-4 and J usage is TRBJ2-5; perhaps TRBD2 as D (7 bases). V lost 6 bases and J lost 5, with 19 bases in between. The CDR3 covers 15 residues.

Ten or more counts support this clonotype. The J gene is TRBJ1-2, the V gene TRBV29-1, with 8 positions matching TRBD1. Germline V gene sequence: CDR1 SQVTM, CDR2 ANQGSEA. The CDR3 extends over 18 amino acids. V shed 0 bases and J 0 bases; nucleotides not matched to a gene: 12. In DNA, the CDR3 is TGCAGCGTTGAAGACGCAAAGGGACAGGTTATAGCTAACTATGGCTACACCTTC. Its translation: CSVEDAKGQVIANYGYTF.

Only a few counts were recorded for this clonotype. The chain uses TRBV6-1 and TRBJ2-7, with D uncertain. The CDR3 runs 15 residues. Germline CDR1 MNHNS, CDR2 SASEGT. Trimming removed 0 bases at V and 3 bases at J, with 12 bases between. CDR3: CASSEARPPYYEQYF. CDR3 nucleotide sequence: TGTGCCAGCAGTGAAGCGCGGCCCCCTTACTACGAGCAGTACTTC.

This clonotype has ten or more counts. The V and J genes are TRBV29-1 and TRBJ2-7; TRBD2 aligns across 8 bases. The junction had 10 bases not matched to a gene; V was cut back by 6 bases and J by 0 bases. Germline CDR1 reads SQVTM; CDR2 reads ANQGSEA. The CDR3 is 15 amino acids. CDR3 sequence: CSVGGGAGSSYEQYF. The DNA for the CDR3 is TGCAGCGTCGGGGGGGGGGCCGGTAGCTCCTACGAGCAGTACTTC.

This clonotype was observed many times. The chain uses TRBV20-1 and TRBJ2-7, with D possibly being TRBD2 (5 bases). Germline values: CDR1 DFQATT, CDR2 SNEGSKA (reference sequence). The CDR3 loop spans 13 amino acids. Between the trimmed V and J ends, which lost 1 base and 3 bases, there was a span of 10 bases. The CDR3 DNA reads TGCAGTGCTAGAGCGGGGAGCAGCTACGAGCAGTACTTC. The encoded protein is CSARAGSSYEQYF.

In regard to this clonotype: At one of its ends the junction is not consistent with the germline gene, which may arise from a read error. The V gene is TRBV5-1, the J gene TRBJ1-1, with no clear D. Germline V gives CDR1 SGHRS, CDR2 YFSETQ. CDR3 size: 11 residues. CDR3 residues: CARSFLGLAFF. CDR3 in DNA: TGCGCCAGAAGCTTTCTAGGGTTGGCTTTCTTT.

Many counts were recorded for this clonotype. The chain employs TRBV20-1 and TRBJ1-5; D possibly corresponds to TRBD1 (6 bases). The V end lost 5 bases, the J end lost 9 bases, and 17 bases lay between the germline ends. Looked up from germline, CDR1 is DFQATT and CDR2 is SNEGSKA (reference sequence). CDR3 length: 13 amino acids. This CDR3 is CSAADRLGGPQHF. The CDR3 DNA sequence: TGCAGTGCTGCCGACAGGTTGGGGGGGCCCCAGCATTTT.

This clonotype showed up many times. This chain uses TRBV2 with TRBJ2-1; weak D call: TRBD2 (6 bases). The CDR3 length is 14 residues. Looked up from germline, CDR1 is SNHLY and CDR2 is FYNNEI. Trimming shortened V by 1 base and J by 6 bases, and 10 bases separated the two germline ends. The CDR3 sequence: CASSEVAAGNEQFF. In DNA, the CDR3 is TGTGCCAGCAGTGAAGTTGCAGCGGGCAATGAGCAGTTCTTC. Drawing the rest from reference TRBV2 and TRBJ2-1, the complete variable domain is EPEVTQTPSHQVTQMGQEVILRCVPISNHLYFYWYRQILGQKVEFLVSFYNNEISEKSEIFDDQFSVERPDGSNFTLKIRSTKLEDSAMYFCASSEVAAGNEQFFGPGTRLTVL.

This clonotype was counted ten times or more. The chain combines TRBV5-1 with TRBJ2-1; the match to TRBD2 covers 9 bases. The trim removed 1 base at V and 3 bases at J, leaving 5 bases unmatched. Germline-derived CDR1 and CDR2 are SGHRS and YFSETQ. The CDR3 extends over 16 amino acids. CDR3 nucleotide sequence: TGCGCCAGCAGCTTGATGGCGGGGGGGTACTACAATGAGCAGTTCTTC. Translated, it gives CASSLMAGGYYNEQFF.

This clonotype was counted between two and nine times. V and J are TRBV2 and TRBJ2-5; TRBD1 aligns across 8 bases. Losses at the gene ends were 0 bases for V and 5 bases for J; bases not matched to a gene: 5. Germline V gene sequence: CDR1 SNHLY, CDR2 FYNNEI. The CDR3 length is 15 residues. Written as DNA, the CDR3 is TGTGCCAGCAGTGAAGCTACGGGACAGGAGGAGACCCAGTACTTC. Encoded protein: CASSEATGQEETQYF.

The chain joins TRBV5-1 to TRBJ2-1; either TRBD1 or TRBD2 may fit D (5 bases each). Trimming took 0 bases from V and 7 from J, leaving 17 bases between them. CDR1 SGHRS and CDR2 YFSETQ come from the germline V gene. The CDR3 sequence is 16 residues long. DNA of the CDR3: TGCGCCAGCAGCTTGGTCGTCCGCGTTGAGGGGAATGAGCAGTTCTTC. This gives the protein CASSLVVRVEGNEQFF.

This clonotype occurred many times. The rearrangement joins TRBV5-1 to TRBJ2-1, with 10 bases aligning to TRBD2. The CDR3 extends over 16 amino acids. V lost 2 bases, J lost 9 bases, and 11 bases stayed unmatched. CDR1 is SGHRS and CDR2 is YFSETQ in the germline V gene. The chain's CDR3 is CASSFAQRGGQREQFF. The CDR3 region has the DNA TGCGCCAGCAGCTTCGCCCAGCGGGGGGGCCAACGTGAGCAGTTCTTC.

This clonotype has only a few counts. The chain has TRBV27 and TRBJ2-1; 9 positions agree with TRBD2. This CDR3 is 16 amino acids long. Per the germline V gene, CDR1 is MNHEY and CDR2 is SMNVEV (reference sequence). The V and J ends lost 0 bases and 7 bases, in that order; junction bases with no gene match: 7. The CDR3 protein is CASSLSGGRAWNEQFF. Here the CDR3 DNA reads TGTGCCAGCAGTTTATCCGGCGGGAGGGCCTGGAATGAGCAGTTCTTC.

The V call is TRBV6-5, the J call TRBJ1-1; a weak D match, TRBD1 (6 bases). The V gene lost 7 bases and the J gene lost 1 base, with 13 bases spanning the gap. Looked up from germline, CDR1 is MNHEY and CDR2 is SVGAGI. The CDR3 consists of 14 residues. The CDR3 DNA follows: TGTGCCAGCAAACCAGGACAGCAGAACACTGAAGCTTTCTTT. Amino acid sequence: CASKPGQQNTEAFF.

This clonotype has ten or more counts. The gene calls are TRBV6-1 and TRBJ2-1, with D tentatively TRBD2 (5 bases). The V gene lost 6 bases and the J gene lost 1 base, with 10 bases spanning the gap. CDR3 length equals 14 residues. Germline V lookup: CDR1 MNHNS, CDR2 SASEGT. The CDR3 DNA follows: TGTGCCAGCAGCCCGGGAATATCCTACAATGAGCAGTTCTTC. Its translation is CASSPGISYNEQFF.

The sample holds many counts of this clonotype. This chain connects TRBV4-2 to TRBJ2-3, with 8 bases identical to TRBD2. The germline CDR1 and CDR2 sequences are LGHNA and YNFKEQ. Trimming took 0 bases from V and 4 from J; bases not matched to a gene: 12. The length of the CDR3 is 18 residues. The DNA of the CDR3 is TGTGCCAGCAGCCAAGAGGTCGGGGGGGCCTGGGTTGCAGATACGCAGTATTTT. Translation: CASSQEVGGAWVADTQYF.

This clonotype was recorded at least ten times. The DNA for the CDR3 is TGCAGTGCTAGAGATCTAAGCTACGAGCAGTACTTC. It encodes CSARDLSYEQYF. This chain uses TRBV20-1 with TRBJ2-7; D unresolved. The CDR3 length is 12 residues. The V gene's germline CDR1 is DFQATT and CDR2 SNEGSKA (reference sequence). V was pared by 0 bases and J by 3 bases, with 6 bases between.

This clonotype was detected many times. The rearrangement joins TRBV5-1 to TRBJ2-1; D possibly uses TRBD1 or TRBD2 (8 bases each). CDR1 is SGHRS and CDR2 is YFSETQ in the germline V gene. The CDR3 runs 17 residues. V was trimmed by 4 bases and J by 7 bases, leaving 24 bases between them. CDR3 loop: CASSREGPGGLRNEQFF. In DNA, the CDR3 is TGCGCCAGCAGCCGGGAGGGGCCAGGGGGCTTAAGGAATGAGCAGTTCTTC.

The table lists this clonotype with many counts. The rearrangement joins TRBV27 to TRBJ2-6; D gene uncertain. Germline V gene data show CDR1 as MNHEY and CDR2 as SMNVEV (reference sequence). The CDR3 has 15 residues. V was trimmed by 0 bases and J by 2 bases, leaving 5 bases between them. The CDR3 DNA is TGTGCCAGCAGTTTATCTGGTGCTGGGGCCAACGTCCTGACTTTC. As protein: CASSLSGAGANVLTF.

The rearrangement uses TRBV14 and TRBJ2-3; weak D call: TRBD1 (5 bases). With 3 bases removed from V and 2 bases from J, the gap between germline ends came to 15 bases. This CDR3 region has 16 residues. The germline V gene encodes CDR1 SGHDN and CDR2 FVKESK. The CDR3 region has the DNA TGTGCCAGCAGCCAGACGTCAGGGATCCTCACAGATACGCAGTATTTT. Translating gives CASSQTSGILTDTQYF. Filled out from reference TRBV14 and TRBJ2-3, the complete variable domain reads EAGVTQFPSHSVIEKGQTVTLRCDPISGHDNLYWYRRVMGKEIKFLLHFVKESKQDESGMPNNRFLAERTGGTYSTLKVQPAELEDSGVYFCASSQTSGILTDTQYFGPGTRLTVL.

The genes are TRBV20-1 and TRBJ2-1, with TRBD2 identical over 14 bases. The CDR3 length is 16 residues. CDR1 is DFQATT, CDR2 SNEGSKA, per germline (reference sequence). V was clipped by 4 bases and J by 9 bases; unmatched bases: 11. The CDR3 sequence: CSATLGLAGEGGEQFF. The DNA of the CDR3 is TGCAGTGCTACCTTGGGACTAGCGGGAGAAGGCGGTGAGCAGTTCTTC.

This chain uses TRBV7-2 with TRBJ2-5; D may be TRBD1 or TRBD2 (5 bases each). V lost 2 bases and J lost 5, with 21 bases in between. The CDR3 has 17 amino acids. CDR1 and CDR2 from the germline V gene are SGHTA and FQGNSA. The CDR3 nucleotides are TGTGCCAGCAGCTTAAACCCGGCAGGGACCTCGGGGGAGACCCAGTACTTC. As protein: CASSLNPAGTSGETQYF.

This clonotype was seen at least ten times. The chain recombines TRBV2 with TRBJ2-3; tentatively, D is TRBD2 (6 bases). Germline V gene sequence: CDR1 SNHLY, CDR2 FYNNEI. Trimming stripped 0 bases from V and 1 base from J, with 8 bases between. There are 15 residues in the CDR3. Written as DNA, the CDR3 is TGTGCCAGCAGTGAAGCCGGAGGGGGCACAGATACGCAGTATTTT. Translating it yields CASSEAGGGTDTQYF.

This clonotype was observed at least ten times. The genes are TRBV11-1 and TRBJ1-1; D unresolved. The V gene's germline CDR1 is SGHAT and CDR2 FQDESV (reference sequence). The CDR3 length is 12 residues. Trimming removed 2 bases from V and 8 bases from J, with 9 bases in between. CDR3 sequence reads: CASSLPGREAFF. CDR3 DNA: TGTGCCAGCAGCTTACCCGGCCGGGAAGCTTTCTTT.

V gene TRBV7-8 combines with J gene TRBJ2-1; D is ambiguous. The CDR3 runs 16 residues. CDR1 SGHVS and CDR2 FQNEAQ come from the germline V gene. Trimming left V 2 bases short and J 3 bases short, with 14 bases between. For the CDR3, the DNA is TGTGCCAGCAGCTTATCCTGGGTCTCGCTCTACAATGAGCAGTTCTTC. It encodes CASSLSWVSLYNEQFF.

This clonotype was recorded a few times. DNA of the CDR3: TGTGCCAGCAGCTCGGCGGGGGTCTACGAGCAGTACTTC. Its protein is CASSSAGVYEQYF. The chain employs TRBV11-2 and TRBJ2-7; 7 bases agree with TRBD2. Germline V gives CDR1 SGHAT, CDR2 FQNNGV. The CDR3 has 13 residues. The V gene end was trimmed by 4 bases and the J gene end by 3 bases; junction bases not matched to a gene: 3.

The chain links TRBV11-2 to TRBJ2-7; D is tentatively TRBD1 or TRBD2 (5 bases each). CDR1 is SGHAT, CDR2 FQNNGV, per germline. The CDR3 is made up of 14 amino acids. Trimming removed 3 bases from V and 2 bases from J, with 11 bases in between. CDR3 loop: CASSFRGGAYEQYF. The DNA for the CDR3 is TGTGCCAGCAGCTTCCGTGGGGGAGCCTACGAGCAGTACTTC.